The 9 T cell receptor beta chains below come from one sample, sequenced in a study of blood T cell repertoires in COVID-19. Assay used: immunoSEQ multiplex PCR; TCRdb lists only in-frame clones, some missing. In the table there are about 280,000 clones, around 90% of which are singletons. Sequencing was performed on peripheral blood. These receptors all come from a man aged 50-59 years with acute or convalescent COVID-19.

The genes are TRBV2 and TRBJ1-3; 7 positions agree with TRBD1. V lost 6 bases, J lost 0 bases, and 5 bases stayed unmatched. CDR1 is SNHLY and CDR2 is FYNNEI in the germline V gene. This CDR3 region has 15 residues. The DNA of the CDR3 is TGTGCCAGCAGGGAGGGACAGATCTCTGGAAACACCATATATTTT. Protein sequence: CASREGQISGNTIYF.

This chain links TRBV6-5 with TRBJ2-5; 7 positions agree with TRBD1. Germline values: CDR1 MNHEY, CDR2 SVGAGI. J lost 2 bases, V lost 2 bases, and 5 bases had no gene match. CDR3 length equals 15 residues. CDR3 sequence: CASSYAYRGQETQYF. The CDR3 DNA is TGTGCCAGCAGTTACGCATACAGGGGACAAGAGACCCAGTACTTC.

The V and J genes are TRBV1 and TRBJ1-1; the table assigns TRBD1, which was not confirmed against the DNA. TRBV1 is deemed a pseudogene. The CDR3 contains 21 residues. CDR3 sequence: CTSSRHRDRGRGDNLNTEAFF. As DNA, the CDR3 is TGCACCAGCAGCCGACACCGGGACAGGGGGCGAGGAGACAACCTGAACACTGAAGCTTTCTTT.

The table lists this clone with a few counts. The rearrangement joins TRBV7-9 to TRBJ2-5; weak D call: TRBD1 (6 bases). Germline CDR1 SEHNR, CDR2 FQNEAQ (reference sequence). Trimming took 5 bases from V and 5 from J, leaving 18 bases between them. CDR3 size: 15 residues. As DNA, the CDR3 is TGTGCCAGCAGCCCTCCCAGGGGTCGGCGGGAGACCCAGTACTTC. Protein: CASSPPRGRRETQYF. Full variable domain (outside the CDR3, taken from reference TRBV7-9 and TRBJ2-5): DTGVSQNPRHKITKRGQNVTFRCDPISEHNRLYWYRQTLGQGPEFLTYFQNEAQLEKSRLLSDRFSAERPKGSFSTLEIQRTEQGDSAMYLCASSPPRGRRETQYFGPGTRLLVL.

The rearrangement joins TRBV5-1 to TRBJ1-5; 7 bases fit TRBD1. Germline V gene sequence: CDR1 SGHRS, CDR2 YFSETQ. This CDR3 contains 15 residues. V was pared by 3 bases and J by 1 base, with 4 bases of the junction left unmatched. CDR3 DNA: TGCGCCAGCAGCTGGACAGGAGAGAGCAATCAGCCCCAGCATTTT. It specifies CASSWTGESNQPQHF.

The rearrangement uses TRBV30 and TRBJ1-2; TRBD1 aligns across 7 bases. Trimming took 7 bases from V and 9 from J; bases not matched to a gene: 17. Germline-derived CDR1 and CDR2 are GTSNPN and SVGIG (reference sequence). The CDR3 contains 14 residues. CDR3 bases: TGTGCCTCACCCGGGGGACAGCGTCAGGGAAGCTACACCTTC. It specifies CASPGGQRQGSYTF.

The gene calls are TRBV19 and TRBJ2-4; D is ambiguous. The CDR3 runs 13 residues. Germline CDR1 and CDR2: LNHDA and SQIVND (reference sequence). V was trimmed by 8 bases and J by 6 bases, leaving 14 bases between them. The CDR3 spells CASSRQVGNIQYF. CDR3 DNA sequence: TGTGCCAGTTCCCGGCAGGTGGGAAACATTCAGTACTTC.

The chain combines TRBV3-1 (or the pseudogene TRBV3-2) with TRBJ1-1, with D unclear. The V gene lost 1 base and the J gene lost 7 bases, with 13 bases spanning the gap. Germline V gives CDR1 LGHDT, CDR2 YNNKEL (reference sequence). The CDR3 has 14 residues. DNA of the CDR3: TGTGCCAGCAGCCAAGTATCGCAGCGTCATGAAGCTTTCTTT. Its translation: CASSQVSQRHEAFF.

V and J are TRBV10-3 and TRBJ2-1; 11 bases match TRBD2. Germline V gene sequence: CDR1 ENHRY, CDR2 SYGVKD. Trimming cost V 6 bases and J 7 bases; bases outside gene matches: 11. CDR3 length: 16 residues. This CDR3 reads CAIRPIAGGPGNEQFF. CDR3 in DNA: TGTGCCATCAGACCTATAGCGGGGGGGCCGGGTAATGAGCAGTTCTTC.